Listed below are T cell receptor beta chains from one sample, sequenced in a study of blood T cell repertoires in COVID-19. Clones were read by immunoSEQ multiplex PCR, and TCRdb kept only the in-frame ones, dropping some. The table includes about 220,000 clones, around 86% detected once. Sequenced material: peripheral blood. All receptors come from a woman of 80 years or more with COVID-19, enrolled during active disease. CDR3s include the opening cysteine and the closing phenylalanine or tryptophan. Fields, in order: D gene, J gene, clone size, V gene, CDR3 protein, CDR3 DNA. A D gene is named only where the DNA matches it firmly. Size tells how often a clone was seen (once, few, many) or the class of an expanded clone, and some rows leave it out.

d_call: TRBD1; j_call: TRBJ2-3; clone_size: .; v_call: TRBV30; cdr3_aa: CAWSRGLLTDTQYF; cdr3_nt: TGTGCCTGGAGCAGGGGGCTCCTCACAGATACGCAGTATTTT
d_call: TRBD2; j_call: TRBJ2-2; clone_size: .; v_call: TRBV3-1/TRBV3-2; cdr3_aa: CASSSGGYGELFF; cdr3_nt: TGTGCCAGCAGTAGCGGGGGGTACGGGGAGCTGTTTTTT
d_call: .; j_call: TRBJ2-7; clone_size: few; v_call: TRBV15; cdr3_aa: CATSRGRGRLYEQYF; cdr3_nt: TGTGCCACCAGCAGAGGAAGGGGCCGACTCTACGAGCAGTACTTC
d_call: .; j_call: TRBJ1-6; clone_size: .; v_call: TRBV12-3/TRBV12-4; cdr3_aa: CASSLNSPLHF; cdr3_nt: TGTGCCAGCAGTCTGAATTCACCCCTCCACTTT
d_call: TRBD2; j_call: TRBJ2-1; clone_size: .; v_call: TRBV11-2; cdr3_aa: CASSISGGAYNEQFF; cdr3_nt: TGTGCCAGCAGCATTAGCGGGGGGGCCTACAATGAGCAGTTCTTC
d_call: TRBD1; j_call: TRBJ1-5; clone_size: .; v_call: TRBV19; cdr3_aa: CASSTLDRASGQPQHF; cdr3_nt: TGTGCCAGTAGTACCCTGGACAGGGCCTCCGGTCAGCCCCAGCATTTT
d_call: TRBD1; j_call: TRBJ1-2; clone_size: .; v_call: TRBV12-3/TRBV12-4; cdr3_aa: CASRYRGSGGYTF; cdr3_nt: TGTGCCAGCAGGTACAGGGGATCGGGAGGCTACACCTTC
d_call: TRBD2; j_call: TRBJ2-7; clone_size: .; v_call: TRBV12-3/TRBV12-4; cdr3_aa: CASSPGLAGKQYF; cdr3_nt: TGTGCCAGCAGTCCCGGACTAGCGGGCAAGCAGTACTTC
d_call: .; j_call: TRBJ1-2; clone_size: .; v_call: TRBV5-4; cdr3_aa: CASSFPTGPYGYTF; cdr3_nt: TGTGCCAGCAGCTTCCCGACAGGCCCTTATGGCTACACCTTC
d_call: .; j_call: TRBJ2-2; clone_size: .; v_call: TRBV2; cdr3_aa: CASSDRQNTGELFF; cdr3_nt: TGTGCCAGCAGTGATAGACAGAACACCGGGGAGCTGTTTTTT
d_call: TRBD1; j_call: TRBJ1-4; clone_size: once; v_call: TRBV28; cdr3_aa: CASKPGTGERKLFF; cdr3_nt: TGTGCCAGCAAACCCGGGACAGGGGAGCGAAAACTGTTTTTT
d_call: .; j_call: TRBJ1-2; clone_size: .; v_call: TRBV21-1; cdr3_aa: CASSDCGGANYGYTF; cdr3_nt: TGTGCCAGCAGCGACTGTGGAGGGGCCAACTATGGCTACACCTTC
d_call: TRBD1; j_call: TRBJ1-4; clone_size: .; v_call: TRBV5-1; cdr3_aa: CASSLEGGDEKLFF; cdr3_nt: TGCGCCAGCAGCTTGGAAGGGGGCGATGAAAAACTGTTTTTT